Reported below is one T cell receptor (beta chain). This clone was seen only a few times. Its specific antigen is unknown. The input lacks base qualities; no much larger clone sits a single base away. The data belong to a study of cytomegalovirus exposure and HLA in healthy donors (dated 2017 in TCRdb). About the full investigation: An earlier analysis of some 620 of the donors reported approximately 260 Gb of sequence data and around 100 million unique TCR beta sequences obtained from some 200 million T cells. The study was designed to test whether signatures of past pathogen exposure could be identified by cataloging public T cell receptors. An early release that covered fewer than 800 HLA-typed donors contained about 300 gigabases of sequencing data and 70 million to 100 million unique TCR sequences. Besides the first cohort of 500 to 700 subjects, a separate validation cohort made up of 120 or so different subjects was used. Using immunosequencing, the study profiled T cell repertoires from 500 to 800 subjects and related those repertoires to cytomegalovirus serostatus. The number of typed donors differed by locus: about 620-640 for A, B, C, DRB1 and DQB1; some 500 for DQA1; 606 for DPA1; and about 450 for DPB1. Rather than drawing on any new phenotypic data, the later analysis identified candidate immune exposures from TCR beta sequences and the way those sequences occurred across donors. Of the 300 to 500 genotyped donors, 70% to 90% were placed in the genetic ancestry cluster associated with self-reported Caucasian donors. On average, roughly 200,000 unique TCR beta nucleotide sequences were sequenced per donor among about 400 genotyped donors of the cohort, with roughly 19% of those sequences being non-productive. High-throughput TCR immunosequencing, statistical association of individual TCRs with disease status, and machine learning were combined to predict cytomegalovirus infection status. Genome-wide SNP genotypes for about 60% of the roughly 670 donors were used in a later genetic analysis, which treated that subset as a discovery cohort. Because of strong linkage in the cohort, roughly five DR-DQ haplotypes were treated as single units for association and clustering. In a later analysis, previously published TCR beta repertoires from several hundred donors were re-analyzed and high-resolution HLA genotyping was added so that TCR occurrence patterns could be studied. HLA typing included class I and class II loci at four-digit resolution. Donor age, sex, ethnicity and CMV serostatus were compiled together with the repertoire data. Every repertoire in the discovery cohort had been generated on one and the same sequencing platform. To decide whether each TCR beta V gene segment behaved as functional or pseudogenic, an earlier analysis of some 580 of the donors relied on high-throughput TCR beta sequencing.

The receptor library was made with the immunoSEQ multiplex PCR assay. The multiplex PCR relied on a mix of 60 forward primers for TCR Vbeta segments and 13 reverse primers for TCR Jbeta segments. The CDR3 region of rearranged TCR beta genes was amplified from genomic DNA with a multiplex PCR assay. The Illumina HiSeq System was used to sequence the amplified TCR beta libraries as 87-base-pair reads. Per the source publication's procedure: In a later analysis, 80 million or so unique TCR beta chains were counted across the roughly 610 repertoires, and about 9.9 million of these chains were shared by at least two donors. To remove PCR and sequencing errors, raw reads were error-corrected and collapsed into unique sequences using a nearest-neighbor algorithm that merged closely related sequences. To assign V, D and J gene segments, CDR3 sequences were aligned to IMGT reference sequences. For a sequence to be retained, a match of at least six nucleotides was required to both a V gene segment and a J gene segment. Rearrangements were classified as productive when the CDR3 lacked stop codons and remained in frame with V and J, and all other rearrangements were classified as non-productive. CDR3 was defined according to IMGT convention as the region running from the second conserved V-encoded cysteine to the conserved J-encoded phenylalanine. Sequences without an unambiguous match to a single V gene segment were excluded from the earlier analysis of about 600 of the donors. In an earlier analysis of approximately 560 of the donors, a V segment was called functional when productive rearrangements were above 56.7%, and segregating when the standard deviation between donors exceeded 5%. A statistical classification framework was built for diagnosing cytomegalovirus status from the catalog of TCR beta chain sequences. A later analysis assigned V and J genes by comparing TCR nucleotide sequences with IMGT/GENE-DB human TR gene sequences. Using the TCRdist pipeline, a later analysis assigned CDR3 sequences along with most-parsimonious VDJ recombination scenarios. In a later analysis, each TCR beta chain was defined by its CDR3 amino acid sequence together with its V-gene family, and reads without a unique V-gene family were excluded. In a later analysis, 500 to 700 highly shared, low-generation-probability nucleotide sequences were removed to address suspected cross-contamination and a sequencing artifact. For each public chain, a later analysis derived a clonal expansion index from normalized ranks of inferred template counts within each repertoire. In a later analysis, generation probabilities were computed using a VDJ recombination model fitted to out-of-frame rearrangements, and the results were checked against IGoR. A later analysis scored TCR-TCR, TCR-HLA and TCR-CMV co-occurrence with hypergeometric tests, applying a repertoire-size bias correction to TCR pairs. False discovery rates were estimated in a later analysis by permuting HLA or CMV assignments 20 times. In a later analysis, co-occurring TCRs were grouped using DBSCAN, and TCRdist sequence similarity was added for clustering within HLA-allele-positive subsets. Repertoires with fewer than 30,000 or more than 120,000 public chains were left out of co-occurrence clustering, as were four to six repertoires with anomalous nucleotide sharing. In TCRdb, the immuneACCESS table is reduced to in-frame sequences with V and J assigned. These tables do not hold every clone; where another copy was compared, an unresolved V gene accounts for under half, and the others remain unexplained. The V and J calls and clone size are taken from that table; D and trimming were inferred from the DNA. The sample contains roughly 130,000 clones, around 80% of them found a single time. Approximately 10% of the sample rests with the top ten.

In total, approximately 690 healthy bone marrow donors made up the cohort. Cohort members were all nominally healthy when sampled, although unrecorded immune exposures were likely present. The donor was CMV seropositive and belonged to the group of 250 to 300 seropositive cohort members. Each donor provided a peripheral blood sample, and peripheral blood mononuclear cells were used for TCR beta sequencing. Genomic DNA extraction from the blood cell samples was performed with the Qiagen DNeasy Blood Extraction Kit. CDR1 and CDR2, per the germline V gene, are MNHEY and SVGAGI. The CDR3 spans 13 residues, from the cysteine through the phenylalanine. The sequence is cut down to CDR3 DNA, 39 bases in frame from base 1. The V and J ends are trimmed by 10 bases and 5 bases, leaving 15 bases between them. The study at large found these results: A later analysis reported that several top co-occurrence clusters appeared linked to parvovirus B19, influenza, CMV and Epstein-Barr virus. CMV serostatus was the only immune exposure information available for the cohort. The authors suggested that the approach could potentially be extended to other disease states and immunological phenotypes. The study listed 164 TCR beta chains as associated with cytomegalovirus. A few of the identified cytomegalovirus-associated TCR beta chains were confirmed in vitro to be specific for cytomegalovirus antigens. The cohort was sequenced for TCR beta chains only, and without alpha or paired-chain data the features that could be detected were limited. A further reported finding was that TCR beta sequences accurately predicted the HLA-A and HLA-B alleles for most subjects in the first cohort. According to a later analysis, most CMV-associated TCR beta chains appeared to be HLA-restricted, and the HLA associations seemed to be driven largely by CMV exposure. A later analysis found that HLA-associated TCR beta chains were more clonally expanded and had lower generation probabilities than equally common non-associated chains. The classifier was reported to diagnose cytomegalovirus status with high specificity and sensitivity in both the original and validation cohorts. A later genetic analysis associated a missense DCLRE1C variant with V-gene and J-gene trimming of TCR beta chains, and an independent cohort replicated the association. A later genetic analysis reported fewer N-insertions in productive TCRs among donors in an Asian-associated ancestry cluster than the 666-donor mean. When HLA alleles, especially DR and DQ, strongly co-occurred, TCR associations were difficult to assign to individual alleles. A later analysis found that TCR association rates varied across HLA loci, with DRB1 alleles showing the most associated TCRs and HLA-C alleles the fewest. Correlated functional status among segregating V segments might be attributable to linkage disequilibrium, but an unknown experimental factor could not be ruled out. A later analysis associated 15,000 to 20,000 TCR beta sequences with specific HLA alleles at a false discovery rate of 0.05. The presence/absence analyses assumed that sequencing depth was roughly uniform across donors, and that assumption may not be true. The sequencing pipeline was judged likely to have produced a cluster of highly shared sequence variants as a technical artifact. In an earlier analysis of some 540 of the donors, most TCR beta V segments appeared in productive rearrangements about 90% or about 30% of the time, broadly matching IMGT annotations. HLA typing was unavailable for some donors at each locus, so association tests used only the typed subset. Because counts were too low, about 18 rarely observed V segments, including chromosome 9 orphons, were left out of the earlier analysis of several hundred of the donors. Across donors, most TCR sequences were observed very rarely, whereas some public TCRs were present in many individuals. The 87-base-pair reads could not distinguish some IMGT-functional V segments, including TRBV6-2 and TRBV6-3, so those segments were excluded.

The sequence was collected from a woman aged 45-60 years in good health and CMV-seropositive. Recombination connected TRBV6-5 to TRBJ2-1; possibly the D gene is TRBD1, per 5 matching bases. Sequencing input: PBMCs. The DNA reads TGTGCCACCCACAGGAACAGCCACAATGAGCAGTTCTTC. It specifies CATHRNSHNEQFF.